The entry below describes one TCR beta chain. The antigen is unknown. This entry is derived from a study of blood T cells in healthy people across ages. PCR was performed a second time for about 7 to 11 cycles using a sample-barcoded 5' primer and a J-beta primer mix. One entry per CDR3 protein results from TCRdb running MiXCR on the 5' RACE reads. The sample carries 920,000 or so distinct CDR3 sequences, more than 35% recorded once. Study-level findings and limits: Long-lived and aged donors differed, with more naive CD4+ cells and higher diversity in the long-lived.

The CDR3 covers 14 residues. Looked up from germline, CDR1 is SQVTM and CDR2 is ANQGSEA. The V end lost 4 bases, the J end lost 0 bases, and 10 bases lay between the germline ends. The chain employs TRBV29-1 and TRBJ2-1, with a possible D match to TRBD1 (5 bases). Sequencing used blood. This clonotype was sampled from an older woman in good health. The CDR3 DNA is TGCAGCGTTGTTAAACAGGCCTCCTACAATGAGCAGTTCTTC. Translated: CSVVKQASYNEQFF.